Detailed here is one T cell receptor (beta chain). As yet, its antigen is unknown. The data were taken from a study of T cell responses to AZD1222 COVID-19 vaccine. V was shortened by 0 bases and J by 0 bases, with 15 bases between the two germline ends. The length of the CDR3 is 18 residues. Germline CDR1 is MGHRA and CDR2 is YSYEKL. Profiled with immunoSEQ multiplex PCR; TCRdb holds only in-frame clones, not every one. The sample carries approximately 110,000 clones, roughly 87% recorded once. Findings and caveats of the study: Clonal diversity may have been underestimated, and the donors were mostly white British, with more females than males.

The V gene is TRBV4-1, the J gene TRBJ1-3; D remains unclear. The receptor's source is an adult in good health. Here the sequenced sample was peripheral blood, taken on day 0 of AZD1222 vaccination. CDR3 sequence (DNA): TGCGCCAGCAGCCAAGATGGGGTCGCCAGAGGCTCTGGAAACACCATATATTTT. It translates to CASSQDGVARGSGNTIYF.